Listed here are 8 T cell receptor beta chains from one sample, sequenced in a study of T-cell reconstitution after alpha-beta-depleted transplantation in children. During its preparation, the TCRbeta library received unique molecular identifiers. TCRdb re-analysed the PCR reads in MiXCR, keeping a single row per CDR3 protein. The sample holds 500,000 to 600,000 distinct CDR3 sequences, about a quarter seen once. The input for sequencing was PBMCs, taken before TCRalphabeta/CD19-depleted stem cell transplant. The receptors originated from a boy less than two years old with Wiskott-Aldrich syndrome, due to receive a stem cell transplant.

This rearrangement joins TRBV6-1 to TRBJ2-1; a possible D gene is TRBD2 (6 bases). V lost 1 base, J lost 8 bases, and 15 bases lay in between. This CDR3 is built from 15 residues. Germline V CDR1 and CDR2: MNHNS, SASEGT. Written as DNA, the CDR3 is TGTGCCAGCAGTGAAGGCGGGATAAGGTGGGATGAGCAGTTCTTC. Protein: CASSEGGIRWDEQFF.

This clonotype was observed a handful of times. The chain links TRBV28 to TRBJ2-7; 7 bases align to TRBD2. There are 12 residues in the CDR3. The germline gives CDR1 MDHEN, CDR2 SYDVKM. V trimming: 5 bases; J trimming: 6 bases; junction bases outside the gene matches: 4. CDR3 in DNA: TGTGCCAGCAGTCGAGGGACTATCGAGCAGTACTTC. This gives the protein CASSRGTIEQYF.

This clonotype was seen more than once but under ten times. V and J are TRBV5-5 and TRBJ2-5, with 9 bases lining up with TRBD2. From germline, CDR1 is SGHKS and CDR2 YYEKEE (reference sequence). This CDR3 comprises 15 residues. Losses at the gene ends were 0 bases for V and 3 bases for J; bases not matched to a gene: 3. The CDR3 region is CASSLVSSGKETQYF. The CDR3 DNA is TGTGCCAGCAGCTTGGTATCTAGCGGGAAAGAGACCCAGTACTTC. Supplemented by reference TRBV5-5 and TRBJ2-5, the full variable domain reads DAGVTQSPTHLIKTRGQQVTLRCSPISGHKSVSWYQQVLGQGPQFIFQYYEKEERGRGNFPDRFSARQFPNYSSELNVNALLLGDSALYLCASSLVSSGKETQYFGPGTRLLVL.

The rearrangement uses TRBV12-3 or TRBV12-4 and TRBJ2-1; D might be TRBD2 (6 bases). The CDR3 contains 15 residues. V lost 5 bases, J lost 7 bases, and 18 bases lay in between. CDR3: CASSLGLMSVNEQFF. The DNA of the CDR3 is TGTGCCAGCAGTCTTGGACTAATGAGCGTGAATGAGCAGTTCTTC.

The rearrangement uses TRBV2 and TRBJ2-1, with TRBD2 matching over 7 bases. Germline V CDR1 and CDR2: SNHLY, FYNNEI. The J segment lost 4 bases and the V segment lost 7 bases, leaving 10 bases of the junction unmatched. The length of the CDR3 is 15 residues. As DNA, the CDR3 is TGTGCCAGCAAGCAGAGACTAGCTGTATACAATGAGCAGTTCTTC. This codes for CASKQRLAVYNEQFF.

This chain links TRBV29-1 with TRBJ2-6, with 7 bases identical to TRBD1. CDR3 size: 14 residues. Germline V lookup: CDR1 SQVTM, CDR2 ANQGSEA. V lost 2 bases to trimming and J lost 2 bases; unmatched junction nucleotides: 0. CDR3 sequence (DNA): TGCAGCGTTGAAACAGGGGCTGGGGCCAACGTCCTGACTTTC. Protein: CSVETGAGANVLTF.

This clonotype was observed many times. The genes are TRBV28 and TRBJ2-1, with D perhaps matching TRBD2 (6 bases). V dropped 5 bases and J dropped 7 bases, with 18 bases sitting between them. This CDR3 contains 15 residues. Germline V gene lookup returns CDR1 MDHEN and CDR2 SYDVKM. CDR3 DNA sequence: TGTGCCAGCAGTACTATCGGGAGCGGTAGTAATGAGCAGTTCTTC. Protein product: CASSTIGSGSNEQFF.

The chain employs TRBV5-1 and TRBJ2-1; TRBD1 matches at 8 bases. Germline CDR1 and CDR2: SGHRS and YFSETQ. V lost 4 bases and J lost 3; bases outside the gene matches: 3. The CDR3 loop spans 14 amino acids. The CDR3 loop reads CASSVGQGYNEQFF. In nucleotides, the CDR3 is TGCGCCAGCAGCGTAGGACAGGGCTACAATGAGCAGTTCTTC.